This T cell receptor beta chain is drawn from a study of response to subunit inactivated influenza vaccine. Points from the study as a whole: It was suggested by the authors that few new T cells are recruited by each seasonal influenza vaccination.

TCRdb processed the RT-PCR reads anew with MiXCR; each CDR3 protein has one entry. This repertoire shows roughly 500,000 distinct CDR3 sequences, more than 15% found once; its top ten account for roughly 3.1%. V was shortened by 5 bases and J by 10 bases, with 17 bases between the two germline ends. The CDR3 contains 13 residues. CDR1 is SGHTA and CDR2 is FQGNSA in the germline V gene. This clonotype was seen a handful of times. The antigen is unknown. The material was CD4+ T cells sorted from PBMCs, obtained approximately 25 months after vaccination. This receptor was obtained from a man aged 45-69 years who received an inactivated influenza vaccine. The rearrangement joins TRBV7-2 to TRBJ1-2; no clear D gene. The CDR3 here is CASSHYTDLFYTF. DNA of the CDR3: TGTGCCAGCAGCCATTACACGGATTTATTCTACACCTTC.